This is a list of T cell receptor beta chains from one sample in a study of blood T cell repertoires in COVID-19. Using immunoSEQ multiplex PCR, the repertoire was profiled, and TCRdb retains in-frame clones only, with some absent. The sample includes roughly 150,000 clones, 60% to 80% seen only once; the top ten take around 3%. Specimen: peripheral blood. Receptors originate from a man in his 70s with acute or convalescent COVID-19. Both conserved end residues are part of each CDR3. The order of the fields is D gene, clone size, J gene, V gene, CDR3 protein, CDR3 DNA. A D gene is named only where the DNA matches it firmly. The size field is filled for only some rows; it gives once, few, many or a size class.

d_gene: TRBD1; abundance: -; j_gene: TRBJ1-2; v_gene: TRBV28; CDR3aa: CASSLTGTAYGYTF; CDR3nt: TGTGCCAGCAGTTTAACCGGGACAGCCTATGGCTACACCTTC
d_gene: TRBD2; abundance: -; j_gene: TRBJ2-5; v_gene: TRBV19; CDR3aa: CASSIDHAGGQETQYF; CDR3nt: TGTGCCAGTAGTATAGATCATGCGGGAGGACAAGAGACCCAGTACTTC
d_gene: -; abundance: -; j_gene: TRBJ1-2; v_gene: TRBV20-1; CDR3aa: CSASAPSHWSVGYTF; CDR3nt: TGCAGTGCTAGTGCCCCGTCCCACTGGTCTGTGGGCTACACCTTC
d_gene: TRBD1; abundance: -; j_gene: TRBJ1-2; v_gene: TRBV29-1; CDR3aa: CSAVTGNSWDGYTF; CDR3nt: TGCAGCGCTGTGACAGGGAACTCTTGGGATGGCTACACCTTC
d_gene: -; abundance: once; j_gene: TRBJ2-3; v_gene: TRBV27; CDR3aa: CASSLPLPGIDTQYF; CDR3nt: TGTGCCAGCAGTTTACCCCTCCCTGGCATAGATACGCAGTATTTT
d_gene: TRBD2; abundance: -; j_gene: TRBJ2-1; v_gene: TRBV7-7; CDR3aa: CASSPGTSGYNEQFF; CDR3nt: TGTGCTAGCAGCCCCGGGACTAGCGGGTACAATGAGCAGTTCTTC
d_gene: -; abundance: -; j_gene: TRBJ1-1; v_gene: TRBV5-6; CDR3aa: CASSLTGFGTEAFF; CDR3nt: TGTGCCAGCAGCTTGACAGGGTTCGGCACTGAAGCTTTCTTT
d_gene: TRBD1; abundance: -; j_gene: TRBJ1-1; v_gene: TRBV9; CDR3aa: CASSVRSTGGWGEAFF; CDR3nt: TGTGCCAGCAGCGTAAGGTCGACAGGGGGCTGGGGTGAAGCTTTCTTT
d_gene: -; abundance: once; j_gene: TRBJ1-1; v_gene: TRBV15; CDR3aa: CATSRPAGNTEAFF; CDR3nt: TGTGCCACCAGCAGACCCGCAGGGAACACTGAAGCTTTCTTT
d_gene: -; abundance: few; j_gene: TRBJ2-2; v_gene: TRBV25-1; CDR3aa: CASSEFGSANTGELFF; CDR3nt: TGTGCCAGCAGTGAATTCGGCAGCGCGAACACCGGGGAGCTGTTTTTT
d_gene: TRBD2; abundance: -; j_gene: TRBJ2-3; v_gene: TRBV2; CDR3aa: CASRARLAGSSTDTQYF; CDR3nt: TGTGCCAGCAGGGCTAGACTAGCGGGGTCTAGCACAGATACGCAGTATTTT
d_gene: -; abundance: -; j_gene: TRBJ2-7; v_gene: TRBV3-1/TRBV3-2; CDR3aa: CASSPGAPSSYEQYF; CDR3nt: TGTGCCAGCAGCCCAGGGGCCCCGAGCTCCTACGAGCAGTACTTC
d_gene: -; abundance: -; j_gene: TRBJ2-7; v_gene: TRBV13; CDR3aa: CASSLGLWGAYEQYF; CDR3nt: TGTGCCAGCAGCTTAGGCCTCTGGGGGGCCTACGAGCAGTACTTC
d_gene: TRBD1; abundance: -; j_gene: TRBJ1-6; v_gene: TRBV19; CDR3aa: CASSPTDRGHSPLHF; CDR3nt: TGTGCCAGTAGTCCCACGGACAGGGGGCATTCACCCCTCCACTTT
d_gene: -; abundance: few; j_gene: TRBJ1-2; v_gene: TRBV7-2; CDR3aa: CASSSGQSYTF; CDR3nt: TGTGCCAGCAGCTCAGGACAGTCCTACACCTTC
d_gene: -; abundance: few; j_gene: TRBJ1-1; v_gene: TRBV7-6; CDR3aa: CASSLVANTEAFF; CDR3nt: TGTGCCAGCAGCTTAGTGGCGAACACTGAAGCTTTCTTT
d_gene: TRBD2; abundance: -; j_gene: TRBJ2-1; v_gene: TRBV24-1; CDR3aa: CATSEGTGRRLAGGWGYNEQFF; CDR3nt: TGTGCCACCAGTGAAGGCACGGGACGCCGACTAGCGGGAGGTTGGGGCTACAATGAGCAGTTCTTC
d_gene: -; abundance: -; j_gene: TRBJ2-5; v_gene: TRBV7-9; CDR3aa: CASSRFAETQYF; CDR3nt: TGTGCCAGCAGTCGGTTCGCGGAGACCCAGTACTTC
d_gene: -; abundance: -; j_gene: TRBJ2-5; v_gene: TRBV15; CDR3aa: CATSRDGGLQETQYF; CDR3nt: TGTGCCACCAGCAGAGATGGTGGCCTTCAAGAGACCCAGTACTTC
d_gene: -; abundance: -; j_gene: TRBJ1-1; v_gene: TRBV19; CDR3aa: CASRVPGVAGLNTEAFF; CDR3nt: TGTGCCAGTAGGGTCCCGGGGGTCGCTGGGCTGAACACTGAAGCTTTCTTT
d_gene: TRBD1; abundance: once; j_gene: TRBJ2-7; v_gene: TRBV28; CDR3aa: CASTTTGKNEQYF; CDR3nt: TGTGCCAGCACGACGACAGGGAAAAACGAGCAGTACTTC
d_gene: -; abundance: once; j_gene: TRBJ1-1; v_gene: TRBV6-6; CDR3aa: CASNEDTGTEAFF; CDR3nt: TGTGCCAGCAACGAGGATACGGGCACTGAAGCTTTCTTT
d_gene: -; abundance: -; j_gene: TRBJ2-6; v_gene: TRBV7-2; CDR3aa: CASSFFLSGANVLTF; CDR3nt: TGTGCCAGCAGCTTCTTTCTCTCTGGGGCCAACGTCCTGACTTTC
d_gene: TRBD1; abundance: -; j_gene: TRBJ1-2; v_gene: TRBV28; CDR3aa: CASSVGGIYGYTF; CDR3nt: TGTGCCAGCAGTGTAGGGGGCATCTATGGCTACACCTTC
d_gene: TRBD1; abundance: -; j_gene: TRBJ2-2; v_gene: TRBV5-1; CDR3aa: CASSGQGRTGELFF; CDR3nt: TGCGCCAGCAGCGGACAGGGACGGACCGGGGAGCTGTTTTTT
d_gene: -; abundance: once; j_gene: TRBJ1-5; v_gene: TRBV5-6; CDR3aa: CASSLGGGLQHF; CDR3nt: TGTGCCAGCAGCTTGGGCGGGGGCCTCCAGCATTTT
d_gene: TRBD1; abundance: -; j_gene: TRBJ2-7; v_gene: TRBV4-3; CDR3aa: CASSQETGGFFEQYF; CDR3nt: TGCGCCAGCAGCCAAGAGACAGGGGGATTTTTCGAGCAGTACTTC
d_gene: -; abundance: -; j_gene: TRBJ1-3; v_gene: TRBV7-9; CDR3aa: CACLTGHSGNTIYF; CDR3nt: TGTGCCTGCCTTACAGGGCATTCTGGAAACACCATATATTTT
d_gene: TRBD1; abundance: once; j_gene: TRBJ2-1; v_gene: TRBV10-3; CDR3aa: CAISERGTGDNEQFF; CDR3nt: TGTGCCATCAGTGAAAGAGGGACAGGGGACAATGAGCAGTTCTTC
d_gene: -; abundance: -; j_gene: TRBJ2-5; v_gene: TRBV29-1; CDR3aa: CSVGVQIQTKTQYF; CDR3nt: TGCAGCGTTGGGGTCCAGATTCAGACAAAGACCCAGTACTTC
d_gene: TRBD1; abundance: once; j_gene: TRBJ1-6; v_gene: TRBV5-1; CDR3aa: CASSLETGTAGGSPLHF; CDR3nt: TGCGCCAGCAGCTTGGAGACCGGGACAGCGGGTGGTTCACCCCTCCACTTT
d_gene: TRBD1; abundance: once; j_gene: TRBJ1-3; v_gene: TRBV6-6; CDR3aa: CASSFRTGVSGNTIYF; CDR3nt: TGTGCCAGCAGTTTCCGGACAGGGGTGTCGGGAAACACCATATATTTT
d_gene: TRBD1; abundance: few; j_gene: TRBJ1-1; v_gene: TRBV2; CDR3aa: CASSTTGQGADGAFF; CDR3nt: TGTGCCAGCAGTACCACCGGACAGGGGGCGGATGGGGCTTTCTTT
d_gene: TRBD2; abundance: -; j_gene: TRBJ2-2; v_gene: TRBV7-8; CDR3aa: CASSIQRGGDTGELFF; CDR3nt: TGTGCCAGCAGCATACAGCGGGGGGGCGACACCGGGGAGCTGTTTTTT
d_gene: -; abundance: -; j_gene: TRBJ2-1; v_gene: TRBV24-1; CDR3aa: CATSGGLSEQFF; CDR3nt: TGTGCCACCAGTGGTGGACTATCTGAGCAGTTCTTC
d_gene: -; abundance: -; j_gene: TRBJ1-1; v_gene: TRBV5-5; CDR3aa: CASSAFYRVEAFF; CDR3nt: TGTGCCAGCAGCGCGTTTTACAGGGTTGAAGCTTTCTTT
d_gene: TRBD1; abundance: -; j_gene: TRBJ1-3; v_gene: TRBV5-4; CDR3aa: CASSAGGTGNTIYF; CDR3nt: TGTGCCAGCAGCGCAGGGGGTACTGGAAACACCATATATTTT
d_gene: -; abundance: -; j_gene: TRBJ1-1; v_gene: TRBV7-2; CDR3aa: CASSLVGGTANTEAFF; CDR3nt: TGTGCCAGCAGCTTAGTTGGAGGGACGGCGAACACTGAAGCTTTCTTT
d_gene: -; abundance: -; j_gene: TRBJ1-1; v_gene: TRBV7-2; CDR3aa: CASSLVSRGGTEAFF; CDR3nt: TGTGCCAGCAGCTTAGTGTCGAGGGGGGGCACTGAAGCTTTCTTT
d_gene: TRBD1; abundance: -; j_gene: TRBJ1-1; v_gene: TRBV7-3; CDR3aa: CASSFGTENTEAFF; CDR3nt: TGTGCCAGCAGCTTCGGGACAGAGAACACTGAAGCTTTCTTT
d_gene: -; abundance: -; j_gene: TRBJ1-3; v_gene: TRBV19; CDR3aa: CASSGHEGHLIGNTIYF; CDR3nt: TGTGCCAGTAGCGGCCATGAGGGACATCTTATAGGAAACACCATATATTTT
d_gene: -; abundance: -; j_gene: TRBJ2-7; v_gene: TRBV15; CDR3aa: CATSRDLAGMGEQYF; CDR3nt: TGTGCCACCAGCAGAGATCTCGCGGGAATGGGCGAGCAGTACTTC
d_gene: TRBD2; abundance: once; j_gene: TRBJ2-1; v_gene: TRBV30; CDR3aa: CAWSVPAGAYNEQFF; CDR3nt: TGTGCCTGGAGTGTACCTGCGGGAGCGTACAATGAGCAGTTCTTC
d_gene: TRBD2; abundance: once; j_gene: TRBJ2-7; v_gene: TRBV6-2/TRBV6-3; CDR3aa: CASSYTSGLYEQYF; CDR3nt: TGTGCCAGCAGTTATACTAGCGGGCTCTACGAGCAGTACTTC
d_gene: TRBD2; abundance: many; j_gene: TRBJ2-7; v_gene: TRBV5-1; CDR3aa: CASSLVFGTNYEQYF; CDR3nt: TGCGCCAGCAGCTTGGTTTTCGGGACTAACTACGAGCAGTACTTC
d_gene: -; abundance: once; j_gene: TRBJ2-5; v_gene: TRBV19; CDR3aa: CASSIILGGETQYF; CDR3nt: TGTGCCAGTAGTATTATCCTAGGGGGAGAGACCCAGTACTTC
d_gene: TRBD1; abundance: -; j_gene: TRBJ1-1; v_gene: TRBV23-1; CDR3aa: CASAKGARNTEAFF; CDR3nt: TGCGCCAGCGCTAAGGGGGCGCGGAACACTGAAGCTTTCTTT
d_gene: -; abundance: few; j_gene: TRBJ2-7; v_gene: TRBV7-9; CDR3aa: CASSLVSGVVSEQYF; CDR3nt: TGTGCCAGCAGCTTAGTTTCGGGGGTGGTGAGCGAGCAGTACTTC
d_gene: -; abundance: -; j_gene: TRBJ2-3; v_gene: TRBV7-9; CDR3aa: CASSSSGVGGDTQYF; CDR3nt: TGTGCCAGCAGCTCTTCGGGGGTAGGAGGAGATACGCAGTATTTT
d_gene: -; abundance: -; j_gene: TRBJ1-2; v_gene: TRBV18; CDR3aa: CASSPQQVDGYTF; CDR3nt: TGTGCCAGCTCACCACAACAGGTAGATGGCTACACCTTC
d_gene: -; abundance: -; j_gene: TRBJ1-6; v_gene: TRBV30; CDR3aa: CAWSLSYDNSPLHF; CDR3nt: TGTGCCTGGAGTCTGAGTTATGATAATTCACCCCTCCACTTT
d_gene: TRBD1; abundance: -; j_gene: TRBJ2-3; v_gene: TRBV30; CDR3aa: CAWDRDSRTDTQYF; CDR3nt: TGTGCCTGGGACCGGGACAGTCGAACAGATACGCAGTATTTT